These 26 T cell receptor beta chains originate from one sample sequenced in a study of blood T cell repertoires in COVID-19. The table came from immunoSEQ multiplex PCR; TCRdb's copy has only in-frame clones and leaves some out. In the table there are about 350,000 clones, approximately 88% of which are singletons. Sequenced sample: peripheral blood. The receptors derive from a man aged 30 to 39 with COVID-19, enrolled during active disease.

The chain recombines TRBV19 with TRBJ2-7; weak D call: TRBD1 (5 bases). V gave up 6 bases and J gave up 4 bases, with 10 bases separating them. This CDR3 is built from 12 residues. CDR1 and CDR2 (germline): LNHDA, SQIVND (reference sequence). In DNA, the CDR3 is TGTGCCAGTAGCCCGCAGGGTTACGAGCAGTACTTC. Protein product: CASSPQGYEQYF.

This clone was recorded once. This rearrangement joins TRBV4-1 to TRBJ2-7; 7 positions match TRBD1. The CDR3 spans 17 residues. With V trimmed by 2 bases and J by 4 bases, 14 bases remained unmatched. Germline V gene lookup returns CDR1 MGHRA and CDR2 YSYEKL. The CDR3 spells CASSQPRIDRARYEQYF. The CDR3 region has the DNA TGCGCCAGCAGCCAACCAAGAATAGACAGGGCCAGGTACGAGCAGTACTTC.

The chain links TRBV7-9 to TRBJ1-2, with TRBD1 identical over 8 bases. V was clipped by 4 bases and J by 1 base; unmatched bases: 11. This CDR3 contains 17 residues. Germline CDR1 is SEHNR and CDR2 is FQNEAQ (reference sequence). CDR3 in DNA: TGTGCCAGCAGCTCGGACACGACAGGGGCGAGTAACTATGGCTACACCTTC. Its protein product is CASSSDTTGASNYGYTF.

This clone was observed a few times. The CDR3 reads CAVVAGQGFSDQVRTEAFF. Written as DNA, the CDR3 is TGTGCCGTTGTTGCAGGACAGGGCTTTTCGGATCAGGTGAGGACTGAAGCTTTCTTT. The rearrangement uses TRBV19 and TRBJ1-1, with 8 bases lining up with TRBD1. The CDR3 length is 19 residues. From germline, CDR1 is LNHDA and CDR2 SQIVND (reference sequence). The ends lost 11 bases at V and 5 bases at J; junction bases unmatched: 28.

The V gene is TRBV6-5, the J gene TRBJ2-2; 11 bases match TRBD2. Germline V gives CDR1 MNHEY, CDR2 SVGAGI. This CDR3 has 15 amino acids. V shed 5 bases and J 1 base; nucleotides not matched to a gene: 0. CDR3 sequence (DNA): TGTGCCAGCAGTCTAGCGGGGGGGAACACCGGGGAGCTGTTTTTT. Its protein is CASSLAGGNTGELFF.

The V call is TRBV6-5, the J call TRBJ2-7; maybe TRBD1 (8 bases). CDR1 is MNHEY, CDR2 SVGAGI, per germline. The CDR3 loop spans 15 amino acids. Trimming removed 3 bases from V and 1 base from J, with 13 bases in between. Here the CDR3 DNA reads TGTGCCAGCAGTTATGGGAGGGACAGGTCCTACGAGCAGTACTTC. It encodes CASSYGRDRSYEQYF.

This sequence joins TRBV4-3 and TRBJ1-5, with 8 bases lining up with TRBD1. Germline V gene data show CDR1 as LGHNA and CDR2 as YSLEER. The CDR3 contains 21 residues. Trimming took 4 bases from V and 0 from J; bases not matched to a gene: 20. Here the CDR3 reads CASSPQVFGTGLYYSNQPQHF. CDR3 DNA: TGCGCCAGCAGCCCACAGGTCTTCGGGACAGGACTATACTATAGCAATCAGCCCCAGCATTTT.

V and J are TRBV24-1 and TRBJ2-7; D call uncertain. CDR3 length: 14 residues. CDR1 is KGHDR and CDR2 is SFDVKD in the germline V gene. The V end lost 6 bases, the J end lost 5 bases, and 16 bases lay between the germline ends. The CDR3 is CATSSRVKIHEQYF. CDR3 sequence (DNA): TGTGCCACCAGTAGCCGGGTCAAAATTCACGAGCAGTACTTC.

The chain joins TRBV5-1 to TRBJ1-2, with TRBD1 matching 8 bases. Germline V gene sequence: CDR1 SGHRS, CDR2 YFSETQ. J lost 6 bases, V lost 0 bases, and 10 bases had no gene match. The CDR3 is made up of 16 amino acids. The CDR3 here is CASSLGQGNSGNGYTF. The CDR3 region has the DNA TGCGCCAGCAGCTTGGGACAGGGGAACAGTGGGAATGGCTACACCTTC.

This clone was detected once. This rearrangement joins TRBV15 to TRBJ2-7, with 9 bases identical to TRBD1. CDR1 is LNHNV, CDR2 YYDKDF, per germline (reference sequence). The CDR3 sequence is 14 residues long. V shed 5 bases, J shed 4 bases, and the junction held 6 bases outside the gene matches. This CDR3 reads CATSPRQGGYEQYF. For the CDR3, the DNA is TGTGCCACCAGCCCCAGACAGGGGGGGTACGAGCAGTACTTC.

In nucleotides, the CDR3 is TGTGCCAGCTCACCACCGGAATTCAGGGAGCAGTACTTC. Translating gives CASSPPEFREQYF. V usage is TRBV18 and J usage is TRBJ2-7, with unresolved D. The CDR3 is 13 amino acids. The V gene lost 0 bases and the J gene lost 7 bases, with 10 bases spanning the gap. Germline-derived CDR1 and CDR2 are KGHSH and LQKENI. The full variable domain, in which reference TRBV18 and TRBJ2-7 provide the parts outside the CDR3, is NAGVMQNPRHLVRRRGQEARLRCSPMKGHSHVYWYRQLPEEGLKFMVYLQKENIIDESGMPKERFSAEFPKEGPSILRIQQVVRGDSAAYFCASSPPEFREQYFGPGTRLTVT.

In this sample, this clone turned up a few times. The V call is TRBV25-1, the J call TRBJ1-1, with D unclear. Per the germline V gene, CDR1 is MGHDK and CDR2 is SYGVNS. Trimming stripped 1 base from V and 4 bases from J, with 7 bases between. This CDR3 is 13 amino acids long. CDR3: CASSEFWSTEAFF. The CDR3 DNA reads as TGTGCCAGCAGTGAATTTTGGAGCACTGAAGCTTTCTTT.

The chain uses TRBV5-1 and TRBJ2-6; 8 nucleotides match TRBD2. V lost 3 bases, J lost 0 bases, and 2 bases stayed unmatched. The germline V gene encodes CDR1 SGHRS and CDR2 YFSETQ. The CDR3 sequence is 16 residues long. The CDR3: CASSSGGSSGANVLTF. The CDR3 DNA is TGCGCCAGCAGCTCGGGAGGGAGCTCTGGGGCCAACGTCCTGACTTTC.

The rearrangement joins TRBV19 to TRBJ2-7; D perhaps matches TRBD2 (5 bases). The CDR3 length is 14 residues. The V and J ends lost 7 bases and 0 bases respectively, with 13 bases between them. CDR1 and CDR2 from the germline V gene are LNHDA and SQIVND (reference sequence). The CDR3 is CASKRDEGSYEQYF. The CDR3 DNA reads as TGTGCCAGTAAAAGGGATGAGGGCTCCTACGAGCAGTACTTC.

The rearrangement links TRBV15 to TRBJ1-5; 8 bases fit TRBD1. CDR1 and CDR2 (germline): LNHNV, YYDKDF (reference sequence). This CDR3 is 14 amino acids long. The V and J ends lost 0 bases and 11 bases, in that order; junction bases with no gene match: 6. Written as DNA, the CDR3 is TGTGCCACCAGCAGAGATAGGGGGACAGGAACCCAGCATTTT. This gives the protein CATSRDRGTGTQHF.

In DNA, the CDR3 is TGTGCCAGCAGTTACGGTGGAGCGGGAGATCAGGAGCTGTTTTTT. Its protein product is CASSYGGAGDQELFF. The chain links TRBV6-2 or TRBV6-3 to TRBJ2-2; TRBD2 matches 8 bases. Germline loops: CDR1 MNHEY, CDR2 SVGEGT. J gave up 10 bases and V 2 bases, and 9 bases lay outside the gene matches. The CDR3 contains 15 residues.

V usage is TRBV28 and J usage is TRBJ2-7, with 8 bases matching TRBD1. This CDR3 spans 14 amino acids. From germline, CDR1 is MDHEN and CDR2 SYDVKM. The V gene end was trimmed by 5 bases and the J gene end by 3 bases; junction bases not matched to a gene: 6. Here the CDR3 DNA reads TGTGCCAGCAGTCCCCCAGGGGGCCGCTACGAGCAGTACTTC. This encodes CASSPPGGRYEQYF.

V usage is TRBV19 and J usage is TRBJ2-1; 11 positions match TRBD2. V shed 7 bases, J shed 7 bases, and the junction held 6 bases outside the gene matches. The germline V gene has CDR1 LNHDA and CDR2 SQIVND (reference sequence). The CDR3 runs to 14 residues. The CDR3 DNA reads TGTGCCAGTATGGGGCTAGCGGGAGGAAATGAGCAGTTCTTC. Its translation is CASMGLAGGNEQFF.

The CDR3 region is CASRLAGTYEQYF. DNA for the CDR3: TGTGCCAGCAGACTAGCGGGCACCTACGAGCAGTACTTC. The chain recombines TRBV7-2 with TRBJ2-7; 9 nucleotides match TRBD2. The germline gives CDR1 SGHTA, CDR2 FQGNSA. This CDR3 is 13 amino acids long. With V trimmed by 6 bases and J by 2 bases, 2 bases remained unmatched.

Comments on this clone: At the DNA level, this CDR3 is encoded by other sequences in the same sample as well. The chain combines TRBV5-8 with TRBJ1-2; TRBD1 matches 8 bases. The length of the CDR3 is 13 residues. The germline gives CDR1 SGHTS, CDR2 YDEGEE. The junction had 3 bases not matched to a gene; V was cut back by 2 bases and J by 6 bases. As DNA, the CDR3 is TGTGCCAGCAGCTTAGACAGGGGACATGGCTACACCTTC. Its protein is CASSLDRGHGYTF.

The chain employs TRBV28 and TRBJ1-2; D gene ambiguous. The germline V gene has CDR1 MDHEN and CDR2 SYDVKM. The CDR3 runs 18 residues. The V and J ends lost 6 bases and 0 bases respectively, with 23 bases between them. CDR3 in DNA: TGTGCCAGCAGCCGCAGAGCTGGCAGACTAAACCCTAACTATGGCTACACCTTC. Protein: CASSRRAGRLNPNYGYTF.

This clone was recorded only once. The J gene is TRBJ2-1, the V gene TRBV19; 9 bases map to TRBD2. J gave up 2 bases and V 0 bases, and 5 bases lay outside the gene matches. Germline V gene data show CDR1 as LNHDA and CDR2 as SQIVND (reference sequence). This CDR3 has 17 residues. CDR3 nucleotides: TGTGCCAGTAGTATAGATTATGCGGGGGGGACCTACAATGAGCAGTTCTTC. Protein: CASSIDYAGGTYNEQFF. The full variable domain, in which reference TRBV19 and TRBJ2-1 provide the parts outside the CDR3, is DGGITQSPKYLFRKEGQNVTLSCEQNLNHDAMYWYRQDPGQGLRLIYYSQIVNDFQKGDIAEGYSVSREKKESFPLTVTSAQKNPTAFYLCASSIDYAGGTYNEQFFGPGTRLTVL.

This chain joins TRBV10-3 and TRBJ2-7; 10 bases fit TRBD1. The junction had 6 bases not matched to a gene; V was cut back by 0 bases and J by 4 bases. The germline CDR1 and CDR2 sequences are ENHRY and SYGVKD. The CDR3 is 16 amino acids. In DNA, the CDR3 is TGTGCCATCAGTGAGTCTTATGGGACAGGGGAATACGAGCAGTACTTC. Its translation: CAISESYGTGEYEQYF.

CDR3 sequence reads: CASSLDSVNEQFF. The CDR3 DNA reads as TGTGCCAGCAGCCTTGACAGTGTAAATGAGCAGTTCTTC. The J gene is TRBJ2-1, the V gene TRBV6-2 or TRBV6-3, with D perhaps matching TRBD1 (5 bases). Germline V gene lookup returns CDR1 MNHEY and CDR2 SVGEGT. The V and J ends lost 6 bases and 7 bases respectively, with 13 bases between them. This CDR3 comprises 13 residues.

V usage is TRBV18 and J usage is TRBJ2-2; 8 positions match TRBD1. CDR3 length: 15 residues. J was trimmed by 4 bases and V by 3 bases; bases with no gene match: 4. Germline V CDR1 and CDR2: KGHSH, LQKENI. CDR3 sequence reads: CASSPGQGRTGELFF. As DNA, the CDR3 is TGTGCCAGCTCACCCGGACAGGGACGCACCGGGGAGCTGTTTTTT.

The chain carries TRBV5-1 and TRBJ2-1, with a weak D call TRBD1 (5 bases). Germline CDR1 reads SGHRS; CDR2 reads YFSETQ. The CDR3 is 13 residues long. Trimming pared 3 bases from V and 5 bases from J, leaving 9 bases between. The CDR3 DNA reads as TGCGCCAGCAGCTCGCAGGGTAACAATGAGCAGTTCTTC. This gives the protein CASSSQGNNEQFF. Supplemented by reference TRBV5-1 and TRBJ2-1, the full variable domain reads KAGVTQTPRYLIKTRGQQVTLSCSPISGHRSVSWYQQTPGQGLQFLFEYFSETQRNKGNFPGRFSGRQFSNSRSEMNVSTLELGDSALYLCASSSQGNNEQFFGPGTRLTVL.